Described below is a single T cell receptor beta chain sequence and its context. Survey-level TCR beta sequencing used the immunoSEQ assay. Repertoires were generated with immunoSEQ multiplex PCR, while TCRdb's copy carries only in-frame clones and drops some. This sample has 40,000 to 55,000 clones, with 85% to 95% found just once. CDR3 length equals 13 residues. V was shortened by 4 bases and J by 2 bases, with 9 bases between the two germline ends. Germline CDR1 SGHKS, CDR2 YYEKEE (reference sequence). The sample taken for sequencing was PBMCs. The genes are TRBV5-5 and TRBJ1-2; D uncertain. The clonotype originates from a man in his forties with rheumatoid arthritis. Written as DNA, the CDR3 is TGTGCCAGCAGCGTAACAGCAAACTATGGCTACACCTTC. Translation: CASSVTANYGYTF.